This TCR beta chain was retrieved from a study of blood T cell repertoires in COVID-19. The wider study: Acute and convalescent COVID-19 specimens originated in the United States, Italy and Spain. PBMCs, B-cell-depleted T cells, or T cells were the source of the cDNA or gDNA that made up the material.

In the authors' methods: Amplification with reference gene primers provided the estimates of nucleated cell counts. Sequencing used immunoSEQ multiplex PCR; TCRdb keeps in-frame clones, though not all of them. V, J and clone size are those of that table, while D and trimming were read from the DNA. This sample carries around 380,000 clones, approximately 77% of them seen once, and the ten largest clones take around 1.1%. Unmatched junction bases numbered 6, after V lost 3 bases and J lost 5 bases. The length of the CDR3 is 14 residues. The germline CDR1 and CDR2 sequences are SGDLS and YYNGEE. The rearrangement links TRBV9 to TRBJ1-2, with 8 bases matching TRBD1. Sequencing was done on a sample of peripheral blood. This TCR was sampled from a human donor with acute or convalescent COVID-19. The donor label of this sample is uncertain. The CDR3 DNA follows: TGTGCCAGCAGCGATGGACAGGGAAATTATGGCTACACCTTC. Protein sequence: CASSDGQGNYGYTF.